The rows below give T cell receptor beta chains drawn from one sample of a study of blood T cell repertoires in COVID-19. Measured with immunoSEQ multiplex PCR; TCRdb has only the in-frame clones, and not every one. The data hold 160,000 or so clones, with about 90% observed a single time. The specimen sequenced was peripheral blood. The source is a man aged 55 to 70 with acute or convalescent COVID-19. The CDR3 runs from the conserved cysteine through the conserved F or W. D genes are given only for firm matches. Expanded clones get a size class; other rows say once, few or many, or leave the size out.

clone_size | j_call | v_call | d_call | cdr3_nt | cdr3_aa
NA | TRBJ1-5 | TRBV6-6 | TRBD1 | TGTGCCAGCAAGGACAGGGGGCAGGGGGAAAGGCCCCAGCATTTT | CASKDRGQGERPQHF
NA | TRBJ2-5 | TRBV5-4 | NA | TGTGCCAGCAGCTTGGCACAGGCCGTTGAGACCCAGTACTTC | CASSLAQAVETQYF
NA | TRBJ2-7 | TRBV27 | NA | TGTGCCAGCAGTTTAGGCGGTAGGGGGGGGGAGTACTTC | CASSLGGRGGEYF
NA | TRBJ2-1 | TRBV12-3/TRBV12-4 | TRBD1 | TGTGCCAGCAGAACCGGGACAGATGAGCAGTTCTTC | CASRTGTDEQFF
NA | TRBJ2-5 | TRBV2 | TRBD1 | TGTGCCAGCAGAGCGGACAGGCGCCAAGAGACCCAGTACTTC | CASRADRRQETQYF
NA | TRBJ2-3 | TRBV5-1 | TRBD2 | TGCGCCAGCAGCTTGGCCAAAGGGACTAGCGGGGCTGATACGCAGTATTTT | CASSLAKGTSGADTQYF
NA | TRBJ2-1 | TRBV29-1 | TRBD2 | TGCAGCGGGAATAGCGGGGGGGCCTACAATGAGCAGTTCTTC | CSGNSGGAYNEQFF
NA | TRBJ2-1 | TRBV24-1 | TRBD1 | TGTGCCACCAGTGATCCAGGGGGCGCTTCCTACAATGAGCAGTTCTTC | CATSDPGGASYNEQFF
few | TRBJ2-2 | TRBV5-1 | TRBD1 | TGCGCCAGCAGGGCCACTCCCGGGACAGGGTCCACCGGGGAGCTGTTTTTT | CASRATPGTGSTGELFF
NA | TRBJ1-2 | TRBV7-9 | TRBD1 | TGTGCCAGCAGCGGGACAGGGTGGTCTGGTGGCTACACCTTC | CASSGTGWSGGYTF
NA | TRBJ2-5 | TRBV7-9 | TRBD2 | TGTGCCAGCAGCCCATACGGGGGGTCCGATTCGGAGACCCAGTACTTC | CASSPYGGSDSETQYF
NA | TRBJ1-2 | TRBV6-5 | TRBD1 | TGTGCCAGCAGTTCCTGGACAGGAAACTATGGCTACACCTTC | CASSSWTGNYGYTF
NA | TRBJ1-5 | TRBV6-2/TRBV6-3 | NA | TGTGCCAGCAGTTACCCAGGACAGCCTCAGCATTTT | CASSYPGQPQHF
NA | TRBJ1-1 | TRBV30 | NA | TGTGCCTGGAGGCGGGGGGGATTTAACACTGAAGCTTTCTTT | CAWRRGGFNTEAFF
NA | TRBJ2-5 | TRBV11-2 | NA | TGTGCCAGCAGCTCTAGAAGGACTTCGAAAGAGACCCAGTACTTC | CASSSRRTSKETQYF
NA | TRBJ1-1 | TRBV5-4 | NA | TGTGCCAGCAGCTTGAGAGGGAGGATGAACACTGAAGCTTTCTTT | CASSLRGRMNTEAFF
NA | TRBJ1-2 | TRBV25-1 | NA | TGTGCCAGCAGGGAGGGGGGGGACTATGGCTACACCTTC | CASREGGDYGYTF
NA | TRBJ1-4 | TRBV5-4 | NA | TGTGCCAGCAGCTACTCCGGGTTACGGAAACTGTTTTTT | CASSYSGLRKLFF
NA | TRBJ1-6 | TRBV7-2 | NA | TGTGCCAGCAGCGCCGCCAGGAATTCACCCCTCCACTTT | CASSAARNSPLHF
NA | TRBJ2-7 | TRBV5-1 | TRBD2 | TGCGCCAGCACCGGGACTAGCGGGGGGGGACGCGAGCAGTACTTC | CASTGTSGGGREQYF
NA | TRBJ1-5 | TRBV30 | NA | TGTGCCTGGAGTGTAACTCTAAATCAGCCCCAGCATTTT | CAWSVTLNQPQHF
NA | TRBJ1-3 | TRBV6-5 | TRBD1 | TGTGCCAGCAAGCCGGACAGGGGCGGAAACACCATATATTTT | CASKPDRGGNTIYF
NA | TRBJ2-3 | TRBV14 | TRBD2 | TGTGCCAGCAGCGCGAAGGGACTAGCAAGAGATACGCAGTATTTT | CASSAKGLARDTQYF
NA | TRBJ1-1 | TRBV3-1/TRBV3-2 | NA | TGTGCCAGCAGCCATTCCAGGGGAGGGCAGGCTTTCTTT | CASSHSRGGQAFF
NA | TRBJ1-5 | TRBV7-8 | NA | TGTGCCAGCAGCTTAGACACCAGGGACAATCAGCCCCAGCATTTT | CASSLDTRDNQPQHF
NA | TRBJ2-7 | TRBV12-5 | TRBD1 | TGTGCTAGTGGTTCTAAGTCGGGACAGGGGGCGTCTGAGCAGTACTTC | CASGSKSGQGASEQYF
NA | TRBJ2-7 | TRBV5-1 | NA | TGCGCCAGCAGCATTGACAGATTCTACGAGCAGTACTTC | CASSIDRFYEQYF
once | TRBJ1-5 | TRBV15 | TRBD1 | TGTGCCACCAGCAGAGGTAGGACAGGTCCTAATAGCAATCAGCCCCAGCATTTT | CATSRGRTGPNSNQPQHF
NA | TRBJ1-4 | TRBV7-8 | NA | TGTGCCAGCAGCGAAGGACGGGGTGGTAGGGAAAAACTGTTTTTT | CASSEGRGGREKLFF
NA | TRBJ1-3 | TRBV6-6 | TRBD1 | TGTGCCAGCAGTTACCGCGACAGGGGCGACACCATATATTTT | CASSYRDRGDTIYF
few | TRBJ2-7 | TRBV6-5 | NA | TGTGCCAGCAGTTACGCCGGAGGAAGCTCCTACGAGCAGTACTTC | CASSYAGGSSYEQYF
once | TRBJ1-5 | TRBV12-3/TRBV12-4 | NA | TGTGCCAGCAGTTTCAGGAGCAATCAGCCCCAGCATTTT | CASSFRSNQPQHF
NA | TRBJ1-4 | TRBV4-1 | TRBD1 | TGCGCCAGCAGCCGCGGACAGGGAGAGGAAAAACTGTTTTTT | CASSRGQGEEKLFF
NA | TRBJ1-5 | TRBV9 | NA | TGTGCCAGCAGCGTAGATCTCCCTAGCAATCAGCCCCAGCATTTT | CASSVDLPSNQPQHF
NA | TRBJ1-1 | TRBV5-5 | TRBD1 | TGTGCCAGCAGCCTAGGACAGGTGAACACTGAAGCTTTCTTT | CASSLGQVNTEAFF
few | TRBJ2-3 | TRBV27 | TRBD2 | TGTGCCAGCAGTTCCGGGACTAGAAGCACAGATACGCAGTATTTT | CASSSGTRSTDTQYF
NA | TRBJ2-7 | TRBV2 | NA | TGTGCCAGCAGTGAAGCGCGATCGGGATACGAGCAGTACTTC | CASSEARSGYEQYF
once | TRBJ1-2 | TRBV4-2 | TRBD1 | TGTGCCAGCAGCCGGACGACAGGGAGCGAAGGAGGCTACACCTTC | CASSRTTGSEGGYTF
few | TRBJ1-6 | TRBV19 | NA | TGTGCCAGTAGTATGTCTCAGTATAATTCACCCCTCCACTTT | CASSMSQYNSPLHF
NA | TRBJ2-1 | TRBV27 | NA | TGTGCCAGCAGACCGGGGACCCGGGGGGCCAACAATGAGCAGTTCTTC | CASRPGTRGANNEQFF
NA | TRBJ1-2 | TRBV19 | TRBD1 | TGTGCCACCAAAAGGCATCAGGGGGAAAACTATGGCTACACCTTC | CATKRHQGENYGYTF
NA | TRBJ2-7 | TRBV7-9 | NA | TGTGCCAGCAGCTTAGGAGCGCTGAGTTCTTTCGAGCAGTACTTC | CASSLGALSSFEQYF
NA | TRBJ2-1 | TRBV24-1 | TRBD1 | TGTGCCACCAGTGATTTCCGACAGGGTTTGTACAATGAGCAGTTCTTC | CATSDFRQGLYNEQFF
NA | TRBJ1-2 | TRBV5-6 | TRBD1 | TGTGCCAGCAGTCCCGGACAGGGAGGTTCCAATTCCTATGGCTACACCTTC | CASSPGQGGSNSYGYTF
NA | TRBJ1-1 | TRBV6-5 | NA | TGTGCCAGCTATACGACAGCCGACACTGAAGCTTTCTTT | CASYTTADTEAFF
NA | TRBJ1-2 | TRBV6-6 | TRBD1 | TGTGCCAGCAGTCCAACAAACCGACAGGGCTCCTTTCTCTATGGCTACACCTTC | CASSPTNRQGSFLYGYTF
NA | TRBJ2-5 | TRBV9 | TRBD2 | TGTGCCAGCAGCGTAGCAGCGGGGGGGCACCAAGAGACCCAGTACTTC | CASSVAAGGHQETQYF
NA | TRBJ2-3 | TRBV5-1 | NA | TGCGCCAGCAGCTTCGGAACACGGGGAGATACGCAGTATTTT | CASSFGTRGDTQYF
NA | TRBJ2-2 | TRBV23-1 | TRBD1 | TGCGCCAGCAGTCAAGGAGTATCGGACAGGGGGCAAATTACTCTCACCGGGGAGCTGTTTTTT | CASSQGVSDRGQITLTGELFF
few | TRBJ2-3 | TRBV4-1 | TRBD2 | TGCGCCAGCAGCCAAGATCCAGAACTAGCGGGGGCTGATACGCAGTATTTT | CASSQDPELAGADTQYF
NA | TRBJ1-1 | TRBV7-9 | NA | TGTGCCAGCAGCCATCGACAGCTAATGAACACTGAAGCTTTCTTT | CASSHRQLMNTEAFF